This TCR beta chain is from a study of naive and memory T cell subsets. Cells stained for CD3, CD4, CD8, CD45RA, CD27 and viability were sorted into four CD45RA/CD27 subsets. The CDR3 spans 14 residues. Trimming at V came to 3 bases and at J to 3 bases, leaving 5 bases not matched to a gene. Germline CDR1 reads KGHSH; CDR2 reads LQKENI. The beta constant-region primer was an equimolar mix of two oligonucleotides covering TRBC1 and TRBC2. Nested alpha and beta constant-region primers with the SP2 primer drove four PCR rounds on ligated cDNA. TCRdb re-called the UMI-ligation and nested PCR reads with MiXCR, one entry per CDR3 protein. The table has around 110,000 distinct CDR3 sequences, 35% to 40% seen once; the top ten hold 0.8% to 1%.

The TCR originated in a human donor in good health. Sequenced: central memory CD4+ T cells from blood. The chain uses TRBV18 and TRBJ2-7, with TRBD2 matching 7 bases. CDR3 sequence reads: CASSPRGGNYEQYF. The CDR3 nucleotides read TGTGCCAGCTCACCCCGGGGAGGGAACTACGAGCAGTACTTC.